This TCR beta chain was sequenced during a study of neurological immune-mediated disorders. Synthesis of cDNA was carried out by template-switch 5'RACE. The reaction used 10-nucleotide random UMIs. Every sequencing run generated over 190 million TCR-beta sequences from 15-18 subjects. TCRdb used MiXCR to reprocess the 5' RACE reads, holding one entry per CDR3 protein. This table holds roughly 100,000 distinct CDR3 sequences, 3.5% found once. The CDR3 is 16 amino acids. This clonotype was seen at least ten times. PBMCs stored at -80 C, 2 million in total, were the source of the unsorted libraries. Sequenced material: PBMCs. V usage is TRBV21-1 and J usage is TRBJ1-5; the D call of TRBD1 is as the table states it, not checked on the DNA. TRBV21-1 has pseudogene status. This receptor was identified in a woman aged 18-35 years with multiple sclerosis. CDR3 sequence (DNA): TGTGCCAGCAGCAAAGGCCGGGACAGGGTCTTTCAGCCCCAGCATTTT. Protein product: CASSKGRDRVFQPQHF.